This is a list of T cell receptor beta chains from one sample in a study of T cells in tumors after PD-1 blockade. Here immunoSEQ multiplex PCR was the method, and the copy in TCRdb shows in-frame clones only, minus some. The repertoire holds fewer than 50,000 clones, with roughly 80% as singletons. The source was PBMCs, collected before anti-PD-1 treatment. These receptors originate from a human donor with basal cell carcinoma. Each CDR3 is given with its conserved first and last residue. Fields, in order: clone size, D gene, V gene, J gene, CDR3 DNA, CDR3 protein. The D gene is left open where the match is weak. Expanded clones are given a class, and other clones once, few, many or no size at all.

.,.,TRBV4-1,TRBJ2-4,TGCGCCAGCAGCCAAGTGGGCGGGGGCGTCAAAAACATTCAGTACTTC,CASSQVGGGVKNIQYF
.,.,TRBV7-2,TRBJ1-2,TGTGCCAGCAGCGCTGACACCTATGGCTACACCTTC,CASSADTYGYTF
few,.,TRBV6-4,TRBJ2-2,TGTGCCAGCAGTGAGGAAGCAGAGACCGGGGAGCTGTTTTTT,CASSEEAETGELFF
.,.,TRBV9,TRBJ1-6,TGTGCCAGCAGCCCCAGCCCTGGGAGAGGGGCACCCCTCCACTTT,CASSPSPGRGAPLHF
.,TRBD1,TRBV9,TRBJ2-5,TGTGCCAGCAGCGTAGCCGGACAGGGGGGGGAGACCCAGTACTTC,CASSVAGQGGETQYF
.,TRBD1,TRBV4-1,TRBJ2-2,TGCGCCAGCAGCCAAGGTACAGGGGGCTACACCGGGGAGCTGTTTTTT,CASSQGTGGYTGELFF
.,.,TRBV18,TRBJ1-1,TGTGCCAGCTCAACGGCGGGGGATACTGAAGCTTTCTTT,CASSTAGDTEAFF
.,TRBD1,TRBV24-1,TRBJ2-5,TGTGCCACCAGTGATACGGACAGGGGGTATCAAGAGACCCAGTACTTC,CATSDTDRGYQETQYF
.,.,TRBV4-1,TRBJ2-3,TGCGCCAGCAGCCAGCTCGGGGCAACAGATACGCAGTATTTT,CASSQLGATDTQYF
few,.,TRBV30,TRBJ2-5,TGTGCCTGGAGTGCAACGGAGACCCAGTACTTC,CAWSATETQYF
.,.,TRBV6-5,TRBJ2-7,TGTGCCAGCAGACAGATGGGGCAATACGAGCAGTACTTC,CASRQMGQYEQYF
.,.,TRBV24-1,TRBJ2-3,TGTGCCACCAGTGATTCGAGGGGTTTCGTCGCGGGTTCAGATACGCAGTATTTT,CATSDSRGFVAGSDTQYF